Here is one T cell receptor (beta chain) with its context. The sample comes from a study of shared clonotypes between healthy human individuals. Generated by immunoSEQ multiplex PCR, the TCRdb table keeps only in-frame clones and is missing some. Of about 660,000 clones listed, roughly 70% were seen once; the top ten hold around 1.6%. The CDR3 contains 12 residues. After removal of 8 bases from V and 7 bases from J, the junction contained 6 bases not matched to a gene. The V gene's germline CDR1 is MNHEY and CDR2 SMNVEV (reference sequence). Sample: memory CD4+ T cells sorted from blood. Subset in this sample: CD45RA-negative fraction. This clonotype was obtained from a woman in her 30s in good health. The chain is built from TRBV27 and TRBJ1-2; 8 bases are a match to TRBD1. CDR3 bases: TGTGCCAGCGCCGACAGGGGCACTGGCTACACCTTC. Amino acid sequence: CASADRGTGYTF.